The following is a T cell receptor (beta chain) sequence with its context. The sample comes from a study of blood T cell repertoires in COVID-19. Looked up from germline, CDR1 is MNHEY and CDR2 is SMNVEV (reference sequence). The CDR3 spans 14 residues. V shed 2 bases, J shed 4 bases, and the junction held 2 bases outside the gene matches. In the authors' methods: The assay estimated nucleated cells by amplifying reference gene primers. Profiled with immunoSEQ multiplex PCR; TCRdb holds only in-frame clones, not every one. V and J calls and clone size are those listed in that table; D and trimming were worked out from the DNA. This sample carries about 400,000 clones, 86% of them seen once, and the ten largest clones take 1.4%.

This chain uses TRBV27 with TRBJ2-1; TRBD2 matches 7 bases. Source material: peripheral blood. The receptor's source is a woman in her 30s with active or convalescent COVID-19. In DNA form, the CDR3 reads TGTGCCAGCAGTTTAGCGGGGGTTTACAATGAGCAGTTCTTC. The encoded protein is CASSLAGVYNEQFF.